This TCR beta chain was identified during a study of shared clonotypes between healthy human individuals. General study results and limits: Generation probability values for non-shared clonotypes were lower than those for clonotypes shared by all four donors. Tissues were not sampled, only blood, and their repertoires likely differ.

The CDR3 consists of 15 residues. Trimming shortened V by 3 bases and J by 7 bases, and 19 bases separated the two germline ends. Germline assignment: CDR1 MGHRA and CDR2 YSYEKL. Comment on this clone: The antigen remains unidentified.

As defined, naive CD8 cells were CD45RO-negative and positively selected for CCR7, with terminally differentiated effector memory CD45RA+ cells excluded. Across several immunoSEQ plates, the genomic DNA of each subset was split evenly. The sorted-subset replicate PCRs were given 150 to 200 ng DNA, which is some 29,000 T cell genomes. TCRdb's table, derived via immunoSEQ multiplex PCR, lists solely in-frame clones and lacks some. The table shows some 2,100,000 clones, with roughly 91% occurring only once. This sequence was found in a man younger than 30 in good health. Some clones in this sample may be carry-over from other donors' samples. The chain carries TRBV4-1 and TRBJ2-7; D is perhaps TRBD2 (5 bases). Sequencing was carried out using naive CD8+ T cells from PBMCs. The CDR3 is CASSQRTGSIEEQYF. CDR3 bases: TGCGCCAGCAGCCAGCGGACTGGGTCGATTGAAGAGCAGTACTTC.